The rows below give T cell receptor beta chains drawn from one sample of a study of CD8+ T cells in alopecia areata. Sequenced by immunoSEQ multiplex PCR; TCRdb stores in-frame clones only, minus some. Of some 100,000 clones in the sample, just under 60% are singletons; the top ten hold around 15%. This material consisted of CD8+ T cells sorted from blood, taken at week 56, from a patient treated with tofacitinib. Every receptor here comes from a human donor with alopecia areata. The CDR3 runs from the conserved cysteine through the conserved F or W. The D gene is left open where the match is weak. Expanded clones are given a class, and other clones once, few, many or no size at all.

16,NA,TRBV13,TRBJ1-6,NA,CASSLALGGWNSPLHF,TGTGCCAGCAGCTTAGCCCTGGGGGGTTGGAATTCACCCCTCCACTTT
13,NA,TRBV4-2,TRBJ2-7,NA,CASSQDRAYEQYF,TGTGCCAGCAGCCAAGACAGGGCCTACGAGCAGTACTTC
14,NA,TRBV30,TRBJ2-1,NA,CAWTTDSSYNEQFF,TGTGCCTGGACCACGGACAGCTCCTACAATGAGCAGTTCTTC
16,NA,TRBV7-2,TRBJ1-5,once,CASSLAGRGRNQPQHF,TGTGCCAGCAGCTTAGCAGGGCGGGGTCGCAATCAGCCCCAGCATTTT
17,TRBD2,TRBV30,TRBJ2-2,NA,CAWSVASGGAATGELFF,TGTGCCTGGAGTGTTGCTAGCGGGGGGGCGGCCACCGGGGAGCTGTTTTTT
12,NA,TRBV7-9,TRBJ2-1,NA,CASADRYNEQFF,TGTGCCAGCGCCGACCGCTACAATGAGCAGTTCTTC
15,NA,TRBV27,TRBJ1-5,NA,CASSLGAEGNQPQHF,TGTGCCAGCAGTTTGGGGGCGGAGGGCAATCAGCCCCAGCATTTT
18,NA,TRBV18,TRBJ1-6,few,CASSPPTDRSSYNSPLHF,TGTGCCAGCTCACCACCTACCGATAGGAGCTCCTATAATTCACCCCTCCACTTT
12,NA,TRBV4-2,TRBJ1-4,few,CASSQDPEKLFF,TGTGCCAGCAGCCAAGATCCCGAAAAACTGTTTTTT
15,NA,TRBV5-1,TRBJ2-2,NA,CASLEEDPNTGELFF,TGCGCCAGCTTGGAAGAGGATCCGAACACCGGGGAGCTGTTTTTT
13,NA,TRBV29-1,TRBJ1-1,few,CSVEGVGGTEAFF,TGCAGCGTTGAAGGAGTCGGCGGGACTGAAGCTTTCTTT
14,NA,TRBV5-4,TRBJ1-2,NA,CASSLPGEVDGYTF,TGTGCCAGCAGCTTGCCAGGGGAAGTAGATGGCTACACCTTC
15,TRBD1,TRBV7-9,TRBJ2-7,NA,CASSPGQGRPYEQYF,TGTGCCAGCAGCCCCGGACAGGGTAGGCCCTACGAGCAGTACTTC
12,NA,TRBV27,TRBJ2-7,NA,CASSLNNREQYF,TGTGCCAGCAGTCTGAATAACAGAGAGCAGTACTTC